Shown below are 23 T cell receptor beta chains from a single sample sequenced in a study of Ad26.COV2.S vaccination and SARS-CoV-2 variants. Method: immunoSEQ multiplex PCR; TCRdb's copy keeps in-frame clones and lacks some. The sample records some 390,000 clones, around 85% being singletons. Noted treatment: 15 to 20 received Ad26.COV2.S at low or high dose, single or two shots; about 5 received placebo; per-sample allocation not given. The samples were gathered on day 63 after the first injection of vaccine or placebo. The sample in question was peripheral blood, obtained in a trial of Ad26.COV2.S vaccine versus placebo. These receptors were taken from a person between 18 and 65 years old who received the Ad26.COV2.S COVID-19 vaccine or a placebo.

The chain couples TRBV5-6 to TRBJ2-7, with 7 bases fitting TRBD1. The CDR3 consists of 14 residues. Trimming took 4 bases from V and 1 from J; bases not matched to a gene: 5. From germline, CDR1 is SGHDT and CDR2 YYEEEE. The CDR3 sequence is CASSQGQFSYEQYF. The CDR3 nucleotides read TGTGCCAGCAGCCAGGGACAGTTTTCCTACGAGCAGTACTTC. The full variable domain, completed using reference TRBV5-6 and TRBJ2-7, is DAGVTQSPTHLIKTRGQQVTLRCSPKSGHDTVSWYQQALGQGPQFIFQYYEEEERQRGNFPDRFSGHQFPNYSSELNVNALLLGDSALYLCASSQGQFSYEQYFGPGTRLTVT.

The DNA for the CDR3 is TGTGCCAGCAGGGGGGCCACAGATACGCAGTATTTT. Encoded protein: CASRGATDTQYF. This chain uses TRBV3-1 (or the pseudogene TRBV3-2) with TRBJ2-3, with a weak D call TRBD1 (6 bases). The CDR3 is made up of 12 amino acids. Trimming left V 6 bases short and J 2 bases short, with 6 bases between. Looked up from germline, CDR1 is LGHDT and CDR2 is YNNKEL (reference sequence).

The CDR3, as DNA: TGTGCCAGCAAGAGGGTGCAGGACACTGAAGCTTTCTTT. Encoded protein: CASKRVQDTEAFF. J is TRBJ1-1 and V is TRBV6-5; no firm D call. The CDR3 is 13 residues long. Trimming stripped 7 bases from V and 3 bases from J, with 12 bases between. Germline V gives CDR1 MNHEY, CDR2 SVGAGI.

The rearrangement uses TRBV6-6 and TRBJ2-1, with 9 positions matching TRBD2. This CDR3 has 14 amino acids. V dropped 5 bases and J dropped 8; count of bases not matched to a gene: 7. Per germline, CDR1 MNHNY and CDR2 SVGAGI (reference sequence). DNA of the CDR3: TGTGCCAGCAGTGTGGCGGGGGGGTCAGATGAGCAGTTCTTC. Its translation is CASSVAGGSDEQFF.

The chain employs TRBV6-6 and TRBJ1-5; TRBD1 might be the D (6 bases). The CDR3 has 14 residues. V was shortened by 6 bases and J by 4 bases, with 13 bases between the two germline ends. The germline gives CDR1 MNHNY, CDR2 SVGAGI (reference sequence). This CDR3 is CASRKGDLNQPQHF. CDR3 DNA: TGTGCCAGCAGGAAGGGGGACCTAAATCAGCCCCAGCATTTT.

V gene TRBV7-2 combines with J gene TRBJ2-5; no definite D call. With 2 bases removed from V and 3 bases from J, the gap between germline ends came to 13 bases. The CDR3 contains 15 residues. Germline V lookup: CDR1 SGHTA, CDR2 FQGNSA. In DNA form, the CDR3 reads TGTGCCAGCAGCTTATGGGCATCATCAAAAGAGACCCAGTACTTC. Translation gives CASSLWASSKETQYF.

This clone has a handful of counts. The V call is TRBV30, the J call TRBJ1-6; a weak D match, TRBD1 (5 bases). V lost 1 base to trimming and J lost 8 bases, with 9 bases between them. Germline assignment: CDR1 GTSNPN and CDR2 SVGIG (reference sequence). This CDR3 has 13 residues. The CDR3: CAWSAQEDSPLHF. For the CDR3, the DNA is TGTGCCTGGAGTGCACAGGAGGATTCACCCCTCCACTTT.

V is TRBV5-4 and J is TRBJ2-5; D tentatively fits TRBD1 or TRBD2 (6 bases each). The CDR3 runs 14 residues. Germline CDR1 reads SGHNT; CDR2 reads YYREEE (reference sequence). The V end was cut by 0 bases, the J end by 5 bases, with 11 bases between. The CDR3 DNA reads as TGTGCCAGCAGCTTGGAGGGGGGATACGAGACCCAGTACTTC. It encodes CASSLEGGYETQYF.

The chain carries TRBV5-1 and TRBJ2-2, with a weak D call TRBD1 (6 bases). The germline CDR1 and CDR2 sequences are SGHRS and YFSETQ. The germline V and J ends were trimmed by 0 bases and 5 bases, with 8 bases remaining between them. The CDR3 runs 14 residues. The CDR3 here is CASSLDRVTGELFF. CDR3 in DNA: TGCGCCAGCAGCTTGGACAGGGTTACCGGGGAGCTGTTTTTT.

Written as DNA, the CDR3 is TGTGGGACTAGCGGGGGCCAAGAGACCCAGTACTTC. It specifies CGTSGGQETQYF. This chain connects TRBV2 to TRBJ2-5; 13 bases match TRBD2. Germline CDR1 is SNHLY and CDR2 is FYNNEI. The length of the CDR3 is 12 residues. The full variable domain, completed using reference TRBV2 and TRBJ2-5, is EPEVTQTPSHQVTQMGQEVILRCVPISNHLYFYWYRQILGQKVEFLVSFYNNEISEKSEIFDDQFSVERPDGSNFTLKIRSTKLEDSAMYFCGTSGGQETQYFGPGTRLLVL.

The rearrangement joins TRBV7-2 to TRBJ2-1; 7 bases are shared with TRBD2. The CDR3 is made up of 16 amino acids. With V trimmed by 7 bases and J by 0 bases, 9 bases remained unmatched. From germline, CDR1 is SGHTA and CDR2 FQGNSA. The CDR3 spells CASTPRGESSYNEQFF. CDR3 nucleotide sequence: TGTGCCAGCACTCCCCGGGGGGAAAGCTCCTACAATGAGCAGTTCTTC.

The chain uses TRBV7-8 and TRBJ1-3; D is unresolved. The germline CDR1 and CDR2 sequences are SGHVS and FQNEAQ. The V gene lost 8 bases and the J gene lost 6 bases, with 17 bases spanning the gap. The CDR3 has 14 residues. This CDR3 reads CASSEVAWENTIYF. The CDR3 region has the DNA TGTGCCAGCTCCGAGGTGGCGTGGGAAAACACCATATATTTT. Together with reference TRBV7-8 and TRBJ1-3, the CDR3 gives the full variable domain: GAGVSQSPRYKVAKRGQDVALRCDPISGHVSLFWYQQALGQGPEFLTYFQNEAQLDKSGLPSDRFFAERPEGSVSTLKIQRTQQEDSAVYLCASSEVAWENTIYFGEGSWLTVV.

The chain joins TRBV3-1 (or the pseudogene TRBV3-2) to TRBJ1-4; 7 nucleotides agree with TRBD1. The CDR3 spans 15 residues. Germline loops: CDR1 LGHDT, CDR2 YNNKEL (reference sequence). V shed 2 bases, J shed 7 bases, and the junction held 7 bases outside the gene matches. CDR3 nucleotides: TGTGCCAGCAGCCAAAATACAGGGGAAATTGAAAAACTGTTTTTT. This gives the protein CASSQNTGEIEKLFF.

The chain employs TRBV6-5 and TRBJ1-4; tentatively, D is TRBD1 (6 bases). The V gene's germline CDR1 is MNHEY and CDR2 SVGAGI. With 4 bases removed from V and 8 bases from J, the gap between germline ends came to 11 bases. The CDR3 spans 13 residues. CDR3 nucleotides: TGTGCCAGCAGTTTACAGGGATTCGAAAAACTGTTTTTT. It codes for CASSLQGFEKLFF.

The V and J genes are TRBV6-5 and TRBJ1-5, with 9 bases matching TRBD1. Germline-derived CDR1 and CDR2 are MNHEY and SVGAGI. J was trimmed by 4 bases and V by 6 bases; bases with no gene match: 4. This CDR3 is 14 amino acids long. This CDR3 reads CASRPGTGNQPQHF. CDR3 DNA sequence: TGTGCCAGCAGACCCGGGACAGGGAATCAGCCCCAGCATTTT.

This rearrangement joins TRBV15 to TRBJ2-3, with TRBD2 matching 12 bases. This CDR3 has 18 residues. The germline V gene has CDR1 LNHNV and CDR2 YYDKDF (reference sequence). V shed 5 bases, J shed 2 bases, and the junction held 11 bases outside the gene matches. The CDR3 region has the DNA TGTGCCACCAGCTCCCCCGGACTAGCGGGGCCCCTCACAGATACGCAGTATTTT. It codes for CATSSPGLAGPLTDTQYF.

The chain couples TRBV4-1 to TRBJ2-7; TRBD1 matches 11 bases. The CDR3 is made up of 15 amino acids. Per germline, CDR1 MGHRA and CDR2 YSYEKL. J gave up 4 bases and V 2 bases, and 4 bases lay outside the gene matches. This CDR3 reads CASSQYGQGAYEQYF. DNA of the CDR3: TGCGCCAGCAGCCAATATGGACAGGGGGCGTACGAGCAGTACTTC.

The chain joins TRBV4-1 to TRBJ2-5, with a tentative D call TRBD1 (6 bases). V lost 5 bases, J lost 2 bases, and 15 bases lay in between. Germline CDR1 reads MGHRA; CDR2 reads YSYEKL. The CDR3 covers 15 residues. Written as DNA, the CDR3 is TGCGCCAGCAGCATACTGGACAGATCTCAAGAGACCCAGTACTTC. It encodes CASSILDRSQETQYF.

The chain uses TRBV6-9 and TRBJ2-7, with D perhaps matching TRBD1 (5 bases). V dropped 6 bases and J dropped 2 bases, with 17 bases sitting between them. The V gene's germline CDR1 is MNHGY and CDR2 SVAAGI. This CDR3 region has 15 residues. DNA for the CDR3: TGTGCCAGCAGACGTTCCTCGACAGCCCCCTACGAGCAGTACTTC. Translated: CASRRSSTAPYEQYF.

The J gene is TRBJ1-3, the V gene TRBV29-1, with TRBD1 matching over 7 bases. Germline CDR1 and CDR2: SQVTM and ANQGSEA. V dropped 6 bases and J dropped 4; count of bases not matched to a gene: 9. The CDR3 sequence is 14 residues long. The CDR3 sequence is CSVTTGSRGNTIYF. The CDR3 region has the DNA TGCAGCGTAACGACAGGGTCAAGAGGAAACACCATATATTTT.

The chain couples TRBV7-9 to TRBJ2-5; 8 bases map to TRBD1. Germline V CDR1 and CDR2: SEHNR, FQNEAQ (reference sequence). Germline trimming cut 3 bases from V and 3 bases from J; bases unmatched to any gene: 9. CDR3 size: 16 residues. CDR3 coding DNA: TGTGCCAGCAGCTTGATAGGACAGGGAGGTGAAGAGACCCAGTACTTC. This gives the protein CASSLIGQGGEETQYF.

This clone has just one count. The V call is TRBV5-4, the J call TRBJ2-3; D is possibly TRBD1 (6 bases). CDR1 is SGHNT and CDR2 is YYREEE in the germline V gene (reference sequence). The length of the CDR3 is 13 residues. Trimming removed 2 bases from V and 5 bases from J, with 9 bases in between. The CDR3 region has the DNA TGTGCCAGCAGCTTAAGGGGGTTAGATACGCAGTATTTT. Protein product: CASSLRGLDTQYF.

This clone was seen a handful of times. The chain combines TRBV13 with TRBJ2-5, with a weak D call TRBD1 (6 bases). Germline V gene data show CDR1 as PRHDT and CDR2 as FYEKMQ (reference sequence). CDR3 length: 15 residues. Deletions cut 2 bases from V and 4 bases from J, with 14 bases between. DNA of the CDR3: TGTGCCAGCAGCTTAAAGGGGGTCGAGAGAGAGACCCAGTACTTC. Translating gives CASSLKGVERETQYF.